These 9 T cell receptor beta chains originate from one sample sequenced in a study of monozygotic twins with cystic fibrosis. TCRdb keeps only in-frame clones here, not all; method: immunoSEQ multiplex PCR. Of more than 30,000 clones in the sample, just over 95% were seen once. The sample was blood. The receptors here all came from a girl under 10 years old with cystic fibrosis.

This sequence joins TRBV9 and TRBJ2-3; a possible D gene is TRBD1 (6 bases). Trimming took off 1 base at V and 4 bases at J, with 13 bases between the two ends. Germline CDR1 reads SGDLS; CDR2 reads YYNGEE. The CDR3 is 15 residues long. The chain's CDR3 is CASSVTGQQADTQYF. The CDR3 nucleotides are TGTGCCAGCAGCGTAACGGGACAACAGGCAGATACGCAGTATTTT. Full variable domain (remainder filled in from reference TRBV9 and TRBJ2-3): DSGVTQTPKHLITATGQRVTLRCSPRSGDLSVYWYQQSLDQGLQFLIQYYNGEERAKGNILERFSAQQFPDLHSELNLSSLELGDSALYFCASSVTGQQADTQYFGPGTRLTVL.

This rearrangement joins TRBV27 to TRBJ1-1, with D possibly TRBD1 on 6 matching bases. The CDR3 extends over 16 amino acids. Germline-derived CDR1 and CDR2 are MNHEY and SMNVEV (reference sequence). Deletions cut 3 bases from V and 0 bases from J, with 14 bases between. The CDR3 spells CASSFRTVAMNTEAFF. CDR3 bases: TGTGCCAGCAGTTTCCGGACAGTAGCCATGAACACTGAAGCTTTCTTT.

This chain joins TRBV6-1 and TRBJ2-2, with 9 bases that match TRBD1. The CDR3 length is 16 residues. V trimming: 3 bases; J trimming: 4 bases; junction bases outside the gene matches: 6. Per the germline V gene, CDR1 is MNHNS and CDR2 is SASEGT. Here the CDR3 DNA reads TGTGCCAGCAGTGAGACGGGACAGGGAGGCACCGGGGAGCTGTTTTTT. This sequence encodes CASSETGQGGTGELFF.

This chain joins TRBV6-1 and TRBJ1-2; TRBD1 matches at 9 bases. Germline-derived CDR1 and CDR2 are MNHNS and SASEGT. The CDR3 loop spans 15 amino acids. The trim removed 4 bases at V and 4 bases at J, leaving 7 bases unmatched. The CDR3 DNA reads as TGTGCCAGCAGTGGGGCACAGGGGGCCCGCTATGGCTACACCTTC. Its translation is CASSGAQGARYGYTF.

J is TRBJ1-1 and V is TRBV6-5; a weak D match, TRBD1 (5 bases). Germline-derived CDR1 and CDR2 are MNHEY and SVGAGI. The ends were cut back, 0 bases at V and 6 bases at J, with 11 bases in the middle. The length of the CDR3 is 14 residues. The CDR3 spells CASSYSVGDPEAFF. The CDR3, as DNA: TGTGCCAGCAGTTACTCGGTAGGGGATCCTGAAGCTTTCTTT.

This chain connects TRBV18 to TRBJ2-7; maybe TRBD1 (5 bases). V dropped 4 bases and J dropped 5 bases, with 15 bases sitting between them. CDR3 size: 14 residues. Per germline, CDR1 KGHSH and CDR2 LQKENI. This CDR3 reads CASSRGRASHEQYF. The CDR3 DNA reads TGTGCCAGCTCACGAGGCAGGGCGTCCCACGAGCAGTACTTC.

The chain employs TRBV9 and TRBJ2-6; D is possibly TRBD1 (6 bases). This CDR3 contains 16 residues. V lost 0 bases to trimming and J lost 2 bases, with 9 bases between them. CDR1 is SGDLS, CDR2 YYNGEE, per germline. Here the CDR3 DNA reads TGTGCCAGCAGCGTAGTTTCAGGGGCTGGGGCCAACGTCCTGACTTTC. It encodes CASSVVSGAGANVLTF.

The CDR3 loop is CASRFTAGRGADTGELFF. CDR3 nucleotide sequence: TGCGCCAGCAGGTTCACTGCAGGGAGGGGAGCGGACACCGGGGAGCTGTTTTTT. The chain combines TRBV4-1 with TRBJ2-2, with TRBD2 matching 7 bases. This CDR3 is 18 amino acids long. Germline CDR1 is MGHRA and CDR2 is YSYEKL. V dropped 6 bases and J dropped 3; count of bases not matched to a gene: 16.

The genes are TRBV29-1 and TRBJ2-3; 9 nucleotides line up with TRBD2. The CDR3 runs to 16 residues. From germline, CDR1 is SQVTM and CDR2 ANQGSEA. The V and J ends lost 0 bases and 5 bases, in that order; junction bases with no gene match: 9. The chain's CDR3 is CSVEDLAAGGLDTQYF. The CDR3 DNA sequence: TGCAGCGTTGAAGATCTCGCAGCGGGAGGACTAGATACGCAGTATTTT.